This T cell receptor (beta chain) was identified in a study of shared clonotypes between healthy human individuals (dated by TCRdb to the early 2020s). In the study overall: The cohort comprised a couple of women and a few men aged 18 to 49 years. For each donor, three plates each were used for CD4 naive and CD4 memory, two plates were used for CD8 naive, and one plate was used for CD8 memory. To estimate repertoire size and how much clonotypes are shared between individuals, the study performed deep sequencing of blood TCR repertoires from 4 to 6 healthy adults. To increase sequencing depth and limit assay-specific biases, TCR repertoire library preparation and sequencing were carried out by different laboratories using diverse techniques. Leukapheresis yielded between about 0.85 and 10 billion PBMCs per donor. Study-wide conclusions, independent of this receptor: Estimated clonotype richness was generally larger for naive than for memory subsets. Because the study included only a small number of donors, the genetic and exposure-history diversity represented was limited. Incomplete sequencing was indicated by rarefaction of sorted-subset datasets, despite the large sequencing depth. Pairwise subsampling led to the expectation that sequencing depth would affect the degree of clonotype sharing among donors. Higher generation probabilities were observed for clonotypes shared by all four sorted-subset donors than for non-shared clonotypes. Sampling was limited to blood, and TCR repertoires in tissue likely differ from TCR repertoires in blood. Sharing across several donors was observed for about 4.8% of naive CD4, over 3% of naive CD8, 2% to 2.5% of memory CD4, and around 0.44% of memory CD8 clonotypes.

Regarding this clone: There is no known antigen for this receptor. Base qualities were left out, and no much larger clone turns up one base away.

Using the deep immunoSEQ assay, multiplex PCR amplified TCR CDR3 regions from genomic DNA. Extracted genomic DNA from each cell subset was distributed evenly across all wells of several immunoSEQ 96-well plates, and each plate was treated as a replicate. For sorted subsets, each replicate PCR was loaded with approximately 190 ng genomic DNA, equivalent to 30,000 or so T cell genomes. The purified libraries were quantified using a Qubit 3.0 fluorometer, sized with a Bioanalyzer 2100, and then quantified again using the KAPA Library Quantification kit. Every immunoSEQ 96-well plate was sequenced on a separate single-read 150-cycle Illumina NextSeq 550 flow cell. Per the source publication's procedure: The immunoSEQ output contained only junctional sequences without quality scores, so filtering could not match that applied to full-length reads. Sequences were annotated with PyIR, a Python wrapper for IgBLAST v1.9, using IMGT germline references to assign V/J genes and CDR3. Reads were filtered out if the reads had weak V/J assignments (E-value above 1e-6), no CDR3, stop codons, out-of-frame junctions, or ambiguous translated residues. V3J clonotypes were defined as sequences sharing an identical inferred V gene, J gene, and CDR3 amino acid sequence. Percentage overlap between repertoires was calculated by dividing the number of shared unique clonotypes by the size of the smaller repertoire. RTK rarefaction, the Chao1 estimator, and Recon v2.1 estimates of unobserved clonotypes were used to assess repertoire richness. OLGA was used to compute generation probabilities for all TCRbeta clonotypes that the gDNA method yielded from a handful of donors. TCRdb limited this immuneACCESS table to in-frame rearrangements with V and J called. A share of clones is missing; checked studies link under half to unresolved V genes, and the rest is unexplained. The V and J calls and clone size come from that table; D and trimming were worked out from the DNA. This sample gives about 590,000 clones in total; 95% to 96% of them show up just once. The ten largest account for about 0.11% of the sample.

The germline V gene supplies CDR1 SNHLY and CDR2 FYNNEI. From cysteine to phenylalanine, the CDR3 is 13 amino acids long. Just CDR3 DNA is preserved here, 39 bases in frame from base 1. The junction carries 11 bases between V and J, which are trimmed by 4 bases and 8 bases respectively. For the CD8 naive samples, CD45RO-negative cells were positively selected for CCR7, yielding a CD45RA+CCR7+ population from which TemRA cells were excluded. Donors were healthy HIV-negative adults with no recently reported acute infections or vaccinations. All donors were Caucasian adults living in Nashville, Tennessee, USA. Blood was obtained by leukapheresis, after which PBMCs were separated by Ficoll-Histopaque density gradient centrifugation and cryopreserved in liquid nitrogen vapor phase. Purity and quantity of every magnetically sorted T cell population were checked by analytical flow cytometry. Each sorted fraction had its genomic DNA isolated and then quantified by UV absorbance on a Nanodrop 2000c.

The rearranged segments are TRBV2 and TRBJ1-4; a weak D assignment points to TRBD1 (5 bases agree). This receptor was obtained from a woman in her twenties or thirties in good health. Sample: naive CD8+ T cells sorted from blood. The sample's cell subset or site, from its label and the paper: CD45RA+CCR7+. The CDR3 protein sequence reads: CASSVTPGEKLFF. The bases read TGTGCCAGCAGTGTTACCCCAGGGGAAAAACTGTTTTTT.